What follows are 13 T cell receptor beta chains derived from one specimen sequenced in a study of metastatic and nonmetastatic thyroid tumors. Nobody among the patients had been given any treatment before thyroid surgery. TCRdb reassembled clones from the PCR reads with MiXCR. This table holds 7,700 or so clones, just under 30% found once. Sequenced material: tumor tissue. The receptors shown here come from a female donor with papillary thyroid cancer or a benign thyroid nodule (not recorded which). Some clones in this sample may be carry-over from other donors' samples.

The chain links TRBV15 to TRBJ1-5; TRBD1 might be the D (5 bases). CDR1 and CDR2 from the germline V gene are LNHNV and YYDKDF (reference sequence). The CDR3 runs to 15 residues. V lost 0 bases and J 4 bases, leaving 10 bases between the germline ends. In nucleotides, the CDR3 is TGTGCCACCAGCAGAGATAGTAGGGGAAATCAGCCCCAGCATTTT. The encoded protein is CATSRDSRGNQPQHF.

The V call is TRBV20-1, the J call TRBJ1-6; a possible D gene is TRBD1 (6 bases). This CDR3 region has 14 residues. V gave up 2 bases and J gave up 4 bases, with 9 bases separating them. Germline CDR1 is DFQATT and CDR2 is SNEGSKA (reference sequence). CDR3 sequence (DNA): TGCAGTGCTAGACCCGGACAGTATAATTCACCCCTCCACTTT. Translated, it gives CSARPGQYNSPLHF.

This chain joins TRBV27 and TRBJ1-2; TRBD1 agrees at 8 bases. Losses at the gene ends were 5 bases for V and 0 bases for J; bases not matched to a gene: 5. Germline values: CDR1 MNHEY, CDR2 SMNVEV (reference sequence). The CDR3 has 15 amino acids. CDR3 DNA sequence: TGTGCCAGCAGTGACGGACAGGGTGCTAACTATGGCTACACCTTC. Protein sequence: CASSDGQGANYGYTF.

The CDR3 DNA reads TGTGCCAGCAGTGAGGGGGGTAAAACGGGCTACACCTTC. It yields the protein CASSEGGKTGYTF. The chain employs TRBV2 and TRBJ1-2; perhaps TRBD1 as D (5 bases). V lost 3 bases to trimming and J lost 8 bases, with 13 bases between them. There are 13 residues in the CDR3. CDR1 SNHLY and CDR2 FYNNEI come from the germline V gene.

By sample share, this clone is medium-sized. Other nucleotide sequences in the sample specify the same CDR3. This chain joins TRBV11-1 and TRBJ2-3; 9 bases fit TRBD2. The germline V gene has CDR1 SGHAT and CDR2 FQDESV (reference sequence). With V trimmed by 2 bases and J by 6 bases, 12 bases remained unmatched. The CDR3 covers 17 residues. The CDR3 DNA sequence: TGTGCCAGCAGCTTAACCCCGGGTAGCGGGAGTTTGGATACGCAGTATTTT. Translated, it gives CASSLTPGSGSLDTQYF.

The chain combines TRBV7-8 with TRBJ2-7; 8 nucleotides agree with TRBD1. V shed 2 bases, J shed 5 bases, and the junction held 8 bases outside the gene matches. The CDR3 is 15 amino acids. Germline CDR1 is SGHVS and CDR2 is FQNEAQ. In DNA, the CDR3 is TGTGCCAGCAGCTTATCCGGGACAGGTCGCGACGAGCAGTACTTC. Translation gives CASSLSGTGRDEQYF. Drawing the rest from reference TRBV7-8 and TRBJ2-7, the complete variable domain is GAGVSQSPRYKVAKRGQDVALRCDPISGHVSLFWYQQALGQGPEFLTYFQNEAQLDKSGLPSDRFFAERPEGSVSTLKIQRTQQEDSAVYLCASSLSGTGRDEQYFGPGTRLTVT.

This clone has only a few counts. The V and J genes are TRBV6-5 and TRBJ2-7; 9 bases align to TRBD2. The CDR3 has 17 amino acids. Germline V gene sequence: CDR1 MNHEY, CDR2 SVGAGI. V lost 0 bases, J lost 5 bases, and 11 bases stayed unmatched. In DNA form, the CDR3 reads TGTGCCAGCAGTTACTCGCGTCCGGCGGGGGGGCCTAACGAGCAGTACTTC. Protein product: CASSYSRPAGGPNEQYF.

In DNA form, the CDR3 reads TGTGCCAGCAGCCCTACCTCCGGGAGCTCCTACAATGAGCAGTTCTTC. This gives the protein CASSPTSGSSYNEQFF. The chain carries TRBV6-1 and TRBJ2-1, with D tentatively TRBD2 (6 bases). V was trimmed by 6 bases and J by 0 bases, leaving 15 bases between them. This CDR3 has 16 residues. Germline lookup yields CDR1 MNHNS and CDR2 SASEGT.

Many counts were recorded for this clone. An end of the junction does not agree with germline; a read error may underlie this. The V and J genes are TRBV20-1 and TRBJ1-6; D might be TRBD1 (6 bases). Germline V gene data show CDR1 as DFQATT and CDR2 as SNEGSKA (reference sequence). CDR3 length equals 13 residues. The CDR3 coding sequence is TGCAGTGCCTGTCAAGTGCTCGGGACACCACTCCACTTT. Translated, it gives CSACQVLGTPLHF.

This clone was seen a handful of times. The chain employs TRBV30 and TRBJ2-7; D is unresolved. V lost 2 bases and J lost 3, with 14 bases in between. The CDR3 is 14 amino acids. CDR1 is GTSNPN and CDR2 is SVGIG in the germline V gene (reference sequence). For the CDR3, the DNA is TGTGCCTGGAGTTTGGGCCTCAGAGGCTACGAGCAGTACTTC. It yields the protein CAWSLGLRGYEQYF.

This clone has ten or more counts. This rearrangement joins TRBV20-1 to TRBJ2-4; 14 bases fit TRBD2. V lost 5 bases to trimming and J lost 0 bases; unmatched junction nucleotides: 6. CDR1 DFQATT and CDR2 SNEGSKA come from the germline V gene (reference sequence). There are 17 residues in the CDR3. The chain's CDR3 is CSAHGTSGSRAKNIQYF. In DNA, the CDR3 is TGCAGTGCTCACGGGACTAGCGGGAGTAGAGCCAAAAACATTCAGTACTTC.

This chain connects TRBV6-1 to TRBJ2-3; 13 bases agree with TRBD2. Per germline, CDR1 MNHNS and CDR2 SASEGT. The CDR3 sequence is 12 residues long. V lost 6 bases, J lost 12 bases, and 3 bases stayed unmatched. The chain's CDR3 is CASREGLAGQYF. In DNA, the CDR3 is TGTGCCAGCAGGGAGGGACTAGCGGGACAGTATTTT.

The V and J genes are TRBV20-1 and TRBJ2-6; the D is unclear. Germline CDR1 DFQATT, CDR2 SNEGSKA (reference sequence). Trimming pared 3 bases from V and 0 bases from J, leaving 6 bases between. There are 14 residues in the CDR3. CDR3 in amino acids: CSASADSGANVLTF. In nucleotides, the CDR3 is TGCAGTGCTAGCGCGGACTCTGGGGCCAACGTCCTGACTTTC.